The clone carrying this T cell receptor (beta chain) showed up just a few times. Its cognate antigen is unknown. These data come from a study of vaccination and CD4 T cells after COVID-19. Study in general: Each participant underwent a two-dose regimen of either the BNT162b2 or the mRNA-1273 vaccine. Findings and limits, study-wide: This study had few convalescent patients and no early post-infection samples.

V lost 5 bases and J lost 11, with 16 bases in between. In germline, CDR1 is GTSNPN, CDR2 SVGIG (reference sequence). The CDR3 loop spans 13 amino acids. Treatment indicated: approximately nine-day PBMC culture with coronavirus spike peptide pools or control peptides (ViraFEST assay). Some 2 million PBMCs were grown per well alongside about 10 IU/ml IL-2 and 8 to 10 ug/ml peptide pools. Scientists ran DNA taken from cultured CD4+ T cells through the Oncomine TCR Beta short-read assay for sequencing. TCRdb recomputed calls from the PCR reads with MiXCR, one row per CDR3 protein. There are about 20,000 distinct CDR3 sequences in the sample; approximately 59% occur only once, and 8.5% to 10% lies in the top ten.

The J gene is TRBJ1-6, the V gene TRBV30; D unresolved. The TCR comes from a human donor who had recovered from COVID-19. Sequencing used CD4+ T cells from blood, cultured in vitro, obtained after SARS-CoV-2 vaccination. CDR3 sequence: CAWCRGPETPLHF. CDR3 DNA sequence: TGTGCCTGGTGCCGCGGCCCGGAGACACCCCTCCACTTT.